This entry concerns a single T cell receptor beta chain. This clone was counted many times. Which antigen it targets is not known. One base away there is no much larger clone; base qualities are not given. The entry originates in a study of metastatic and nonmetastatic thyroid tumors (dated by TCRdb to 2018 to 2020). Turning to the overall study: For patients with malignant and with benign thyroid disease, the researchers compared repertoires between peripheral blood samples and tumor or nodule tissue samples.

Library preparation was by PCR. Reads for this sample came from an Illumina HiSeq 4000. High-throughput sequencing was used to profile the TCR beta-chain CDR3 region of every patient. Turning to the authors' computational methods: A classifier to discriminate distant-metastatic papillary thyroid cancer patients was built from CDR3 differences across clinicopathological groups. The Shannon index was used to assess repertoire diversity, and the Morisita-Horn index was used to assess tumor-blood repertoire similarity. TCRdb passed the public sequencing reads through fastp at Q25 and MiXCR, retaining productive beta sequences. In this record, the V and J calls reflect TCRdb's handling and not the investigators' own analysis. The sample table contains over 70,000 clones; only one count was recorded for roughly 18% of them. Together, the top ten hold roughly 12% of the sample. Before undergoing thyroid surgery, none of the patients had been given any kind of treatment. Patient clinical samples collected from about 2011 to 2018 were retrospectively analysed using T-cell receptor beta sequencing.

The paper as a whole reports these results and caveats: In both blood and tumor samples, TCR beta diversity was reported to be significantly higher in malignant tumors than in benign nodules.

V is clipped by 0 bases and J by 0 bases, and the sequence between their germline boundaries is 12 bases long. CDR1 and CDR2 (MNHEY, SVGAGI) derive from the germline V gene. The CDR3 measures 17 amino acids from cysteine to phenylalanine. Only the CDR3 DNA is retained, 51 bases long and in frame from the first base. The source of this sequence is a female donor with papillary thyroid cancer or a benign thyroid nodule (not recorded which). Some clones in this sample may be carry-over from other donors' samples. The chain is made from TRBV6-5 and TRBJ2-4; the D gene could be TRBD1 or TRBD2, each one agreeing over 6 bases. Material for sequencing was blood. CDR3 sequence: CASSYSTGAGAKNIQYF. Here is the DNA: TGTGCCAGCAGTTACTCGACGGGGGCGGGAGCCAAAAACATTCAGTACTTC.